This T cell receptor (beta chain) was recovered during a study of CXCR3-negative and CXCR3-positive naive CD8 T cells. Naivety in CD8+ T cells corresponded to a CD45RO-CCR7+CD27+CD95- phenotype. The length of the CDR3 is 16 residues. Per germline, CDR1 SEHNR and CDR2 FQNEAQ (reference sequence). The authors made the TRB cDNA libraries by 5' RACE using UMI labels. TCRdb reprocessed the 5' RACE reads and keeps a single row for each CDR3 protein, giving no DNA. The table lists some 50,000 distinct CDR3 sequences. The chain couples TRBV7-9 to TRBJ2-3; TCRdb returns TRBD1, unconfirmable since there is no DNA. Material for sequencing was naive CXCR3- CD8+ T cells from blood. Subset specified: CD45RO-CCR7+CD27+CD95- naive CD8+ T cells lacking CXCR3 (TNR3-). This TCR was sampled from a human donor in good health. Some clones in this sample may be carry-over from other donors' samples. CDR3 sequence: CASGLTKDNPTDTQYF.